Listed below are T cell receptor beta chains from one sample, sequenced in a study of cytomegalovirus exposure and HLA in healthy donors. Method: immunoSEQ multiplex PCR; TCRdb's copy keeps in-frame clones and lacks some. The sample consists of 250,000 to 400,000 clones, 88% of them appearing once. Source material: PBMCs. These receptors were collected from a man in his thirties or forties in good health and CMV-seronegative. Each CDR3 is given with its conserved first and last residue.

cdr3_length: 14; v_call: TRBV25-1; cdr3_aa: CASSVTGANQPQHF
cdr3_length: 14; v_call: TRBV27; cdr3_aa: CASSFIAPNTEAFF
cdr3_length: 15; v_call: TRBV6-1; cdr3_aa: CASSVPQGAAGELFF
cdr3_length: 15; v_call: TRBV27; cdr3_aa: CASSLSPWRVFGYTF
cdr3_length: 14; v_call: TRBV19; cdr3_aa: CASSISPPFGELFF
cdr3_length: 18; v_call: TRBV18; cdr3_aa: CASSPLGNAGGSGTEAFF
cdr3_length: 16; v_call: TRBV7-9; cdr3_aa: CASSLVERGLYNEQFF
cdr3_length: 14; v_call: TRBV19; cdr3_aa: CASSGLRGTHIQYF
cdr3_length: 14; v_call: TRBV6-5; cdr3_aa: CASRPQGAGETQYF
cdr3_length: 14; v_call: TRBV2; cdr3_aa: CARGQPDLNYGYTF
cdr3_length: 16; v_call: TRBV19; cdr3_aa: CASSIDYRTGTDTQYF
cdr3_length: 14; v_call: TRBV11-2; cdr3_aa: CASSLTSGNNEQFF
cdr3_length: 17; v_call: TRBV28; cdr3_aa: CASSFKGVVSRNYEQYF
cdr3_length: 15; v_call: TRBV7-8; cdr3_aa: CASSLALAGYYEQYF
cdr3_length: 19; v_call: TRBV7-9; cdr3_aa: CASSLPDRDRGDWTGELFF
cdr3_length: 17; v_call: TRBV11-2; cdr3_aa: CASSSEPGLGGTDTQYF
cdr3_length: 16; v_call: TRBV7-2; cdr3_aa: CASSFSGGWSNQPQHF
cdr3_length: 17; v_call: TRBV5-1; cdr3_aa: CASSLVKVGGSSYEQYF
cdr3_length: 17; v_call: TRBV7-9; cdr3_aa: CASSLALGDGGMAPLHF
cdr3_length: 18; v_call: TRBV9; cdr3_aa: CASSTRGFDGGPYNEQFF
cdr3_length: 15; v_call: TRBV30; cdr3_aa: CAWSETGPTNSPLHF
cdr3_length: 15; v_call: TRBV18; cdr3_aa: CASSPWGSNTGELFF
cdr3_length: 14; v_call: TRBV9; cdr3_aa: CASSAGGPLYEQYF
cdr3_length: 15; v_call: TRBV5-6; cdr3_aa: CASSLVGTGNSPLHF
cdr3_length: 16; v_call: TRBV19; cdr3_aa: CASSIKDSPLGNTIYF
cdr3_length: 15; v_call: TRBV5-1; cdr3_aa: CASSLDGTKSEKLFF
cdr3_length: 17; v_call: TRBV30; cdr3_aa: CAWSDSGGFQGADTQYF
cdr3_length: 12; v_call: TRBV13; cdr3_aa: CASSWQGYEQYF
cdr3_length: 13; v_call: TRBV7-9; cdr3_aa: CASSRTSTDTQYF
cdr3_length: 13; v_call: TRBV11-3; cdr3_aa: CASSRQGYTEAFF
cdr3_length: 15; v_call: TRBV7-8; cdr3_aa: CASSRRQGRNQPQHF
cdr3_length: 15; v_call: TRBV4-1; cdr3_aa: CASSQEGGAGYEQYF
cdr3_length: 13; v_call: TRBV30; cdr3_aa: CAWNGQRDLEAFF
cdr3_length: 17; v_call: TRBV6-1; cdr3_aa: CASSEGQGAFSYNEQFF
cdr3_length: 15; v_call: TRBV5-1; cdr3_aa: CASSSLQGRDTEAFF
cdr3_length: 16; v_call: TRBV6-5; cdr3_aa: CASSSPAGKLAYEQYF
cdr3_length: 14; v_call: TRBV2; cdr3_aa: CASSEWGQSYEQYF
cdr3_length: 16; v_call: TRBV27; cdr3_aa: CASSLDRESSGNTIYF
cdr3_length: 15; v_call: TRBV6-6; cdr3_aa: CASTTGGSSYNEQFF
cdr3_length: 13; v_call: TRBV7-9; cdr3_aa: CASSAGLDYGYTF
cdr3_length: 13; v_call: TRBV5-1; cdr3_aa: CASSSGQDHGYTF
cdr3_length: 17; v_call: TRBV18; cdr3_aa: CASSPNLPGTGVYEQYF
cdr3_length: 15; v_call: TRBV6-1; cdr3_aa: CASSPRVAGQETQYF
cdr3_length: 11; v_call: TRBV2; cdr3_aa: CASSERDRQFF
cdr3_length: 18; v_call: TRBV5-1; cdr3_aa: CASSPYLTSGGSYNEQFF
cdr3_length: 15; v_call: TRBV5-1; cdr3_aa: CASRTAGGNSYEQYF
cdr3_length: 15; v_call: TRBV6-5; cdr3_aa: CASSYRDRGSYEQYF
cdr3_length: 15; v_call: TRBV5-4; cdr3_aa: CASSSLRGQGYGYTF
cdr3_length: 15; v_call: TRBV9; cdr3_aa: CASSSRDRTTGELFF
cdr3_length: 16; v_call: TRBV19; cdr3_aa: CASSPRQGTDTDTQYF